This T cell receptor (beta chain) originates from a study of cytomegalovirus exposure and HLA in healthy donors. V was clipped by 5 bases and J by 5 bases; unmatched bases: 6. This CDR3 spans 15 amino acids. Germline CDR1 and CDR2: SGHAT and FQNNGV. 60 Vbeta and 13 Jbeta primers were used in PCR. Sequencing used immunoSEQ multiplex PCR; TCRdb keeps in-frame clones, though not all of them. Of roughly 150,000 clones listed, around 70% are singletons. The sequence came from a man aged 40-49 years in good health and CMV-seronegative. The V gene is TRBV11-2, the J gene TRBJ2-2; TRBD1 matches 9 bases. Sample: PBMCs. DNA of the CDR3: TGTGCCAGCAGCAACCGGGACAGGGATACCGGGGAGCTGTTTTTT. It encodes CASSNRDRDTGELFF.